This entry features one T cell receptor (beta chain) sequence. Its cognate antigen is unknown. Germline V gene lookup returns CDR1 MRHNA and CDR2 SNTAGT. V dropped 3 bases and J dropped 4; count of bases not matched to a gene: 4. The CDR3 extends over 14 amino acids. This sample was included in a study of early T cells in non-severe SARS-CoV-2 infection. Study overall: The input, bulk RNA from unsorted whole blood, was sequenced, and chains were unpaired.

In the library, individual cDNA molecules carried attached unique molecular identifiers. TCRdb re-called the 5' RACE reads through MiXCR, storing one row per CDR3 protein. Among 85,000 to 100,000 distinct CDR3 sequences listed, approximately 16% were seen once. Study-wide results and limits: There was a bias toward anti-spike CD8 responses in VDJdb matching, which missed private and CD4 specificities.

The specimen comprised whole blood, sampled at baseline. The chain joins TRBV6-4 to TRBJ2-3; 7 bases are shared with TRBD2. The clonotype originates from an adult who was a healthcare worker with PCR-confirmed SARS-CoV-2 infection or an uninfected control (not recorded which). The CDR3 is CASSDAGAADTQYF. In DNA form, the CDR3 reads TGTGCCAGCAGTGATGCGGGAGCAGCAGATACGCAGTATTTT.